The T cell receptor beta chain described here comes from a study of T-cell reconstitution after alpha-beta-depleted transplantation in children. Study results and caveats: Several hundred expanded graft clones reportedly were the source of alpha-beta T cells about two months after transplant. Surviving recipient T cells and thymic progenitors produced the high day-60 TCRbeta diversity seen in some patients. A year post-transplant, T-cell counts and diversity derived mostly from newly produced T cells.

V gave up 1 base and J gave up 0 bases, with 9 bases separating them. CDR1 is LGHNA and CDR2 is YNFKEQ in the germline V gene. The CDR3 covers 15 residues. About this clonotype itself: Its antigen remains unknown.

Molecular barcoding with unique molecular identifiers was used for the TCRbeta library. TCRdb processed the PCR reads anew with MiXCR; each CDR3 protein has one entry. The table shows 200,000 or so distinct CDR3 sequences, with approximately 7% occurring only once. The input for sequencing was PBMCs, taken before TCRalphabeta/CD19-depleted stem cell transplant. The receptor comes from a boy aged 2 to 9 with acute lymphoblastic leukemia, due to receive a stem cell transplant. The chain uses TRBV4-2 and TRBJ1-1; a weak D match, TRBD1 (5 bases). CDR3 bases: TGTGCCAGCAGCCAAGGGGAACAGGTGAACACTGAAGCTTTCTTT. Translated, it gives CASSQGEQVNTEAFF.